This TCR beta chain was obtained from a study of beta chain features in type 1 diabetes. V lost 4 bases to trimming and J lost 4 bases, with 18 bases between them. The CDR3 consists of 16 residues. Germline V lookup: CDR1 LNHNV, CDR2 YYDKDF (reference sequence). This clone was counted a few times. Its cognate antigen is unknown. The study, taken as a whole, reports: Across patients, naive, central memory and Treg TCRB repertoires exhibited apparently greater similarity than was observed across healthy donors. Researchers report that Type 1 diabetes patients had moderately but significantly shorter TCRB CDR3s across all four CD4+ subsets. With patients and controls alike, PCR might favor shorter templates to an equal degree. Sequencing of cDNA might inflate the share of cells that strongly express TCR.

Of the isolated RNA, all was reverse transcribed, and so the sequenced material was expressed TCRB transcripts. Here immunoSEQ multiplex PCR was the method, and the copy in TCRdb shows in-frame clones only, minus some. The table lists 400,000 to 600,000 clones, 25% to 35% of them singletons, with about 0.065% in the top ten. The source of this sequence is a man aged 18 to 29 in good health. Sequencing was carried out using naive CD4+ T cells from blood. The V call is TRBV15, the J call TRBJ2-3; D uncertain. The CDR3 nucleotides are TGTGCCACCAGCACCACCACCAGGATTCTCGCAGATACGCAGTATTTT. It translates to CATSTTTRILADTQYF.